These 28 T cell receptor beta chains were sequenced from one sample in a study of shared clonotypes between healthy human individuals. Assay: immunoSEQ multiplex PCR; the TCRdb copy retains only in-frame clones and omits some. The sample carries approximately 2.5 million clones, roughly 92% recorded once. Input material: naive CD4+ T cells sorted from blood. Subset specified: CD45RA+ positively selected. The receptors originated from a man between 18 and 35 years old in good health.

The chain joins TRBV20-1 to TRBJ2-1; D not resolved. CDR3 length equals 10 residues. CDR1 and CDR2 from the germline V gene are DFQATT and SNEGSKA (reference sequence). Trimming shortened V by 0 bases and J by 8 bases, and 2 bases separated the two germline ends. CDR3 loop: CSARDDEQFF. The CDR3 coding sequence is TGCAGTGCTAGAGATGATGAGCAGTTCTTC.

This chain connects TRBV10-3 to TRBJ1-1; D remains unclear. This CDR3 spans 14 amino acids. V lost 4 bases and J 1 base, leaving 10 bases between the germline ends. From germline, CDR1 is ENHRY and CDR2 SYGVKD. The CDR3 spells CAISAQDGNTEAFF. CDR3 nucleotide sequence: TGTGCCATCAGTGCCCAGGACGGGAACACTGAAGCTTTCTTT.

The chain carries TRBV30 and TRBJ1-2, with D maybe TRBD1 (6 bases). CDR1 is GTSNPN and CDR2 is SVGIG in the germline V gene (reference sequence). Trimming stripped 0 bases from V and 4 bases from J, with 12 bases between. The CDR3 runs 14 residues. CDR3 amino acids: CAWSVTGMSYGYTF. The CDR3, as DNA: TGTGCCTGGAGTGTTACAGGGATGTCCTATGGCTACACCTTC.

There are a few counts of this clone. Other DNA sequences of this sample code for an identical CDR3. J is TRBJ1-1 and V is TRBV6-5; tentatively, D is TRBD1 (6 bases). The CDR3 has 15 residues. Germline CDR1 MNHEY, CDR2 SVGAGI. Trimming stripped 5 bases from V and 1 base from J, with 14 bases between. CDR3 in DNA: TGTGCCAGCAGTCCCCGAGGGGGGAGGAACACTGAAGCTTTCTTT. It codes for CASSPRGGRNTEAFF.

This chain links TRBV10-3 with TRBJ1-1; perhaps TRBD1 as D (5 bases). The CDR3 length is 13 residues. CDR1 is ENHRY and CDR2 is SYGVKD in the germline V gene. Trimming took off 5 bases at V and 2 bases at J, with 9 bases between the two ends. Written as DNA, the CDR3 is TGTGCCATCAGTTGGGACGGCAACACTGAAGCTTTCTTT. It is translated as CAISWDGNTEAFF.

This rearrangement joins TRBV29-1 to TRBJ1-1; TRBD1 matches at 10 bases. Per germline, CDR1 SQVTM and CDR2 ANQGSEA. With 7 bases clipped from V and 5 bases from J, the junction kept 13 bases outside the gene matches. CDR3 length equals 15 residues. CDR3 nucleotides: TGCAGCGCGCGAGCGGGACAGGGGAGGGGGACTGAAGCTTTCTTT. Translated, it gives CSARAGQGRGTEAFF.

The chain has TRBV7-9 and TRBJ2-6; D unresolved. The CDR3 length is 18 residues. V dropped 5 bases and J dropped 1 base, with 18 bases sitting between them. Germline V lookup: CDR1 SEHNR, CDR2 FQNEAQ (reference sequence). CDR3 loop: CASSPYRPEPSGANVLTF. The CDR3 bases are TGTGCCAGCAGCCCTTACCGCCCCGAGCCTTCTGGGGCCAACGTCCTGACTTTC. Together with reference TRBV7-9 and TRBJ2-6, the CDR3 gives the full variable domain: DTGVSQNPRHKITKRGQNVTFRCDPISEHNRLYWYRQTLGQGPEFLTYFQNEAQLEKSRLLSDRFSAERPKGSFSTLEIQRTEQGDSAMYLCASSPYRPEPSGANVLTFGAGSRLTVL.

The chain couples TRBV28 to TRBJ1-6, with 9 bases fitting TRBD1. CDR1 and CDR2 from the germline V gene are MDHEN and SYDVKM. The CDR3 is 14 residues long. V shed 6 bases, J shed 7 bases, and the junction held 4 bases outside the gene matches. CDR3 sequence reads: CASSVTGGNSPLHF. The CDR3 nucleotides read TGTGCCAGCAGCGTAACAGGGGGCAATTCACCCCTCCACTTT.

V and J are TRBV7-8 and TRBJ1-3; D remains ambiguous. Per germline, CDR1 SGHVS and CDR2 FQNEAQ. V lost 5 bases, J lost 4 bases, and 9 bases lay in between. The CDR3 consists of 13 residues. CDR3 loop: CASSTQMGNTIYF. CDR3 nucleotide sequence: TGTGCCAGCAGCACACAGATGGGAAACACCATATATTTT.

The chain couples TRBV18 to TRBJ2-7; 9 bases are a match to TRBD2. Germline loops: CDR1 KGHSH, CDR2 LQKENI. This CDR3 has 14 amino acids. The V gene end was trimmed by 1 base and the J gene end by 6 bases; junction bases not matched to a gene: 4. The chain's CDR3 is CASSPRRGGSEQYF. CDR3 coding DNA: TGTGCCAGCTCACCACGGCGGGGGGGCTCCGAGCAGTACTTC.

About this clone itself: The junction and the germline gene differ at one end; a read error may be behind it. The chain combines TRBV10-3 with TRBJ2-1; 9 bases align to TRBD2. The germline gives CDR1 ENHRY, CDR2 SYGVKD. This CDR3 is built from 15 residues. This chain's CDR3 is CAISERPSGDNEQFF. The CDR3 region has the DNA TGTGCCATCAGTGAACGCCCTAGCGGGGACAACGAGCAGTTCTTC.

This clone was seen just once. This chain links TRBV10-2 with TRBJ2-5; D ambiguous. The CDR3 length is 12 residues. V was shortened by 1 base and J by 0 bases, with 0 bases between the two germline ends. Germline CDR1 is WSHSY and CDR2 is SAAADI. DNA of the CDR3: TGCGCCAGCAGTGAGTACCAAGAGACCCAGTACTTC. Translating it yields CASSEYQETQYF.

The chain carries TRBV9 and TRBJ2-3; 15 nucleotides line up with TRBD2. Trimming at V came to 4 bases and at J to 1 base, leaving 7 bases not matched to a gene. Germline V gene data show CDR1 as SGDLS and CDR2 as YYNGEE. The CDR3 runs 18 residues. CDR3 coding DNA: TGTGCCAGCAGCTTTGGACTAGCGGGGGGGCGGGGCACAGATACGCAGTATTTT. This sequence encodes CASSFGLAGGRGTDTQYF.

This clone was observed once. V and J are TRBV18 and TRBJ2-3, with a tentative D call TRBD1 (6 bases). Germline V lookup: CDR1 KGHSH, CDR2 LQKENI. This CDR3 is built from 16 residues. V lost 3 bases and J 0 bases, leaving 13 bases between the germline ends. CDR3: CASSPPTGPSTDTQYF. CDR3 nucleotides: TGTGCCAGCTCACCTCCAACAGGGCCTAGCACAGATACGCAGTATTTT.

V is TRBV6-1 and J is TRBJ2-5; TRBD2 agrees at 7 bases. Per the germline V gene, CDR1 is MNHNS and CDR2 is SASEGT. Trimming took 5 bases from V and 5 from J; bases not matched to a gene: 5. The CDR3 has 13 amino acids. The CDR3 loop reads CASSRMGGETQYF. In nucleotides, the CDR3 is TGTGCCAGCAGTAGGATGGGGGGGGAGACCCAGTACTTC.

The sample holds one count of this clone. The chain carries TRBV6-5 and TRBJ2-7, with 10 positions matching TRBD1. Germline CDR1 is MNHEY and CDR2 is SVGAGI. With V trimmed by 2 bases and J by 0 bases, 4 bases remained unmatched. The CDR3 consists of 16 residues. In DNA, the CDR3 is TGTGCCAGCAGTTACGGGGGACAGGGGAGCTCCTACGAGCAGTACTTC. It specifies CASSYGGQGSSYEQYF.

The chain carries TRBV7-2 and TRBJ2-3; the D is unclear. There are 16 residues in the CDR3. V was shortened by 1 base and J by 0 bases, with 11 bases between the two germline ends. Germline V gene sequence: CDR1 SGHTA, CDR2 FQGNSA. CDR3 amino acids: CASSLVLVRSTDTQYF. The CDR3 bases are TGTGCCAGCAGCTTAGTCCTAGTTCGCAGCACAGATACGCAGTATTTT. Full variable domain (remainder filled in from reference TRBV7-2 and TRBJ2-3): GAGVSQSPSNKVTEKGKDVELRCDPISGHTALYWYRQSLGQGLEFLIYFQGNSAPDKSGLPSDRFSAERTGGSVSTLTIQRTQQEDSAVYLCASSLVLVRSTDTQYFGPGTRLTVL.

The chain employs TRBV29-1 and TRBJ1-2; 7 positions agree with TRBD1. The V segment lost 7 bases and the J segment 0 bases; nucleotides outside the gene matches: 11. This CDR3 contains 15 residues. Germline assignment: CDR1 SQVTM and CDR2 ANQGSEA. The CDR3 reads CSADNDREANYGYTF. In nucleotides, the CDR3 is TGCAGCGCCGATAATGACAGGGAAGCTAACTATGGCTACACCTTC.

This chain connects TRBV6-5 to TRBJ1-2; D uncertain. Germline V lookup: CDR1 MNHEY, CDR2 SVGAGI. Trimming removed 6 bases from V and 6 bases from J, with 8 bases in between. This CDR3 comprises 11 residues. The CDR3 DNA reads as TGTGCCAGCAGCCCTGTTAATGGCTACACCTTC. Translating it yields CASSPVNGYTF.

The rearrangement uses TRBV27 and TRBJ2-3, with 14 bases that match TRBD2. The CDR3 extends over 16 amino acids. The V gene end was trimmed by 3 bases and the J gene end by 3 bases; junction bases not matched to a gene: 2. From germline, CDR1 is MNHEY and CDR2 SMNVEV (reference sequence). The CDR3 spells CASSLGLAGVTDTQYF. The CDR3 nucleotides are TGTGCCAGCAGTTTGGGACTAGCGGGAGTGACAGATACGCAGTATTTT.

The genes are TRBV6-6 and TRBJ2-3, with a possible D match to TRBD2 (5 bases). Trimming left V 0 bases short and J 5 bases short, with 12 bases between. CDR1 and CDR2 from the germline V gene are MNHNY and SVGAGI (reference sequence). There are 15 residues in the CDR3. CDR3 in amino acids: CASSYSKRDGDTQYF. CDR3 coding DNA: TGTGCCAGCAGTTACTCGAAACGGGATGGAGATACGCAGTATTTT.

A single count supports this clone. The V call is TRBV6-1, the J call TRBJ1-1; D uncertain. From germline, CDR1 is MNHNS and CDR2 SASEGT. CDR3 length: 14 residues. Trimming took 6 bases from V and 0 from J, leaving 11 bases between them. The CDR3 protein is CASRLRVMNTEAFF. DNA of the CDR3: TGTGCCAGCAGGCTGAGGGTTATGAACACTGAAGCTTTCTTT.

The chain combines TRBV19 with TRBJ2-2; D ambiguous. Looked up from germline, CDR1 is LNHDA and CDR2 is SQIVND (reference sequence). V lost 3 bases to trimming and J lost 4 bases, with 6 bases between them. The CDR3 length is 13 residues. CDR3 amino acids: CASSMGGTGELFF. Here the CDR3 DNA reads TGTGCCAGTAGTATGGGCGGCACCGGGGAGCTGTTTTTT.

The rearrangement links TRBV5-1 to TRBJ1-2; D is undetermined. The germline V gene encodes CDR1 SGHRS and CDR2 YFSETQ. This CDR3 comprises 14 residues. V dropped 6 bases and J dropped 5 bases, with 17 bases sitting between them. CDR3 protein: CASNPGSQLYGYTF. The CDR3 nucleotides are TGCGCCAGCAATCCCGGCTCCCAACTTTATGGCTACACCTTC.

With regard to this clone: Other DNA sequences in the sample encode the same CDR3. This chain uses TRBV18 with TRBJ2-1, with TRBD2 matching over 16 bases. The CDR3 contains 16 residues. The germline V gene has CDR1 KGHSH and CDR2 LQKENI. V lost 3 bases and J lost 7; bases outside the gene matches: 3. The CDR3 coding sequence is TGTGCCAGCTCACCGCCGGGACTAGCGGGAGGGAATGAGCAGTTCTTC. Its translation: CASSPPGLAGGNEQFF.

Points on this clone: Other nucleotide sequences in the sample specify the same CDR3. The chain couples TRBV7-2 to TRBJ2-7; 8 bases match TRBD2. The CDR3 consists of 14 residues. V was clipped by 4 bases and J by 3 bases; unmatched bases: 5. Germline loops: CDR1 SGHTA, CDR2 FQGNSA. The CDR3 nucleotides read TGTGCCAGCAGCTCAAGCGGGACTAGCTACGAGCAGTACTTC. Translating it yields CASSSSGTSYEQYF.

The chain links TRBV30 to TRBJ1-2; no reliable D call. This CDR3 is 15 amino acids long. CDR1 is GTSNPN and CDR2 is SVGIG in the germline V gene (reference sequence). The V end lost 5 bases, the J end lost 0 bases, and 16 bases lay between the germline ends. CDR3 amino acids: CAWGRFSGSNYGYTF. As DNA, the CDR3 is TGTGCCTGGGGGAGGTTTAGCGGATCTAACTATGGCTACACCTTC.

The chain links TRBV6-5 to TRBJ2-5, with 9 nucleotides matching TRBD1. Germline CDR1 is MNHEY and CDR2 is SVGAGI. The CDR3 has 14 amino acids. The trim removed 6 bases at V and 5 bases at J, leaving 7 bases unmatched. CDR3 nucleotide sequence: TGTGCCAGCAGCCAACAGGGGGCGCGTGAGACCCAGTACTTC. Protein product: CASSQQGARETQYF.